One sample yielded the 21 T cell receptor beta chains listed below, sequenced in a study of CD8 T cells in Susac syndrome. An input of roughly 0.5 to 1 ug of RNA was subjected to reverse transcription using random hexamers. TCRdb reprocessed the immunoSEQ multiplex PCR reads with MiXCR, giving one entry per CDR3 protein. Of about 130,000 distinct CDR3 sequences detected, 90% to 95% appear once; the ten largest clones hold over 0.07%. Sequenced: CD4+ T cells from PBMCs. The receptor source for this set is a human donor in good health.

The chain carries TRBV30 and TRBJ1-2, with 7 bases that match TRBD1. The germline V gene encodes CDR1 GTSNPN and CDR2 SVGIG (reference sequence). With V trimmed by 5 bases and J by 5 bases, 8 bases remained unmatched. CDR3 length: 13 amino acids. The CDR3 DNA reads TGTGCCTGGGGGGGAACAGGGGTGTATGGCTACACCTTC. Its protein product is CAWGGTGVYGYTF.

A single count supports this clonotype. The V and J genes are TRBV20-1 and TRBJ1-1; D might be TRBD1 (6 bases). Germline CDR1 is DFQATT and CDR2 is SNEGSKA (reference sequence). The CDR3 spans 14 residues. Trimming removed 3 bases at V and 3 bases at J, with 14 bases between. The CDR3 reads CSASITGYYTEAFF. CDR3 bases: TGCAGTGCTAGTATCACAGGGTATTACACTGAAGCTTTCTTT.

The rearrangement uses TRBV25-1 and TRBJ1-1; D is uncertain. CDR3 size: 13 residues. Germline V CDR1 and CDR2: MGHDK, SYGVNS. The V gene lost 6 bases and the J gene lost 1 base, with 9 bases spanning the gap. This CDR3 reads CASRGLGNTEAFF. CDR3 nucleotides: TGTGCCAGCAGGGGCTTGGGGAACACTGAAGCTTTCTTT.

The V and J genes are TRBV18 and TRBJ2-1, with 9 bases matching TRBD2. Losses at the gene ends were 0 bases for V and 3 bases for J; bases not matched to a gene: 9. Germline CDR1 reads KGHSH; CDR2 reads LQKENI. This CDR3 comprises 18 residues. CDR3 in amino acids: CASSPPIWREGNYNEQFF. The CDR3 region has the DNA TGTGCCAGCTCACCACCAATTTGGCGGGAGGGAAACTACAATGAGCAGTTCTTC.

The rearrangement uses TRBV7-2 and TRBJ1-1; D is unclear. Germline V CDR1 and CDR2: SGHTA, FQGNSA. The V end was cut by 4 bases, the J end by 1 base, with 7 bases between. The CDR3 is made up of 13 amino acids. CDR3 sequence reads: CASSYPRNTEAFF. CDR3 nucleotides: TGTGCCAGCAGCTACCCTCGGAACACTGAAGCTTTCTTT.

Only a few counts were recorded for this clonotype. The chain links TRBV12-3 or TRBV12-4 to TRBJ1-1; possible D gene TRBD1, 6 bases. The CDR3 has 13 residues. The V gene lost 6 bases and the J gene lost 1 base, with 9 bases spanning the gap. CDR3 nucleotide sequence: TGTGCCAGCAGGTCGACAGGGAACACTGAAGCTTTCTTT. It specifies CASRSTGNTEAFF.

A single count supports this clonotype. Here the CDR3 reads CASSETGTNQPQHF. The CDR3 coding sequence is TGTGCCAGCAGCGAGACAGGGACCAATCAGCCCCAGCATTTT. V and J are TRBV5-4 and TRBJ1-5; TRBD1 agrees at 7 bases. The CDR3 runs 14 residues. Trimming took 4 bases from V and 3 from J; bases not matched to a gene: 4. Germline-derived CDR1 and CDR2 are SGHNT and YYREEE (reference sequence). The full variable domain, in which reference TRBV5-4 and TRBJ1-5 provide the parts outside the CDR3, is ETGVTQSPTHLIKTRGQQVTLRCSSQSGHNTVSWYQQALGQGPQFIFQYYREEENGRGNFPPRFSGLQFPNYSSELNVNALELDDSALYLCASSETGTNQPQHFGDGTRLSIL.

This clonotype appeared a few times. This sequence joins TRBV18 and TRBJ1-5, with D possibly being TRBD1 (5 bases). The CDR3 extends over 13 amino acids. The germline V and J ends were trimmed by 3 bases and 4 bases, with 7 bases remaining between them. Germline CDR1 is KGHSH and CDR2 is LQKENI. This CDR3 reads CASSPDMNQPQHF. CDR3 DNA sequence: TGTGCCAGCTCACCGGACATGAATCAGCCCCAGCATTTT.

This sequence joins TRBV20-1 and TRBJ1-2; D unclear. Germline V gene data show CDR1 as DFQATT and CDR2 as SNEGSKA (reference sequence). Trimming took 6 bases from V and 5 from J, leaving 16 bases between them. The CDR3 consists of 13 residues. The CDR3 DNA follows: TGCAGTGCCGCGGACCCCGCGGTATATGGCTACACCTTC. Its protein is CSAADPAVYGYTF.

The chain combines TRBV19 with TRBJ1-2; 9 nucleotides agree with TRBD1. Germline CDR1 and CDR2: LNHDA and SQIVND (reference sequence). The CDR3 runs to 15 residues. The J segment lost 7 bases and the V segment lost 3 bases, leaving 9 bases of the junction unmatched. CDR3 region: CASSITRDRAVGYTF. In nucleotides, the CDR3 is TGTGCCAGTAGTATTACCCGGGACAGGGCTGTTGGCTACACCTTC.

The rearrangement uses TRBV20-1 and TRBJ1-2, with D perhaps TRBD1 (6 bases). V dropped 0 bases and J dropped 6 bases, with 14 bases sitting between them. Germline CDR1 reads DFQATT; CDR2 reads SNEGSKA (reference sequence). This CDR3 spans 14 amino acids. The CDR3 sequence: CSARERGGGDGYTF. DNA for the CDR3: TGCAGTGCTAGAGAAAGAGGGGGGGGAGATGGCTACACCTTC.

The V gene is TRBV6-2 or TRBV6-3, the J gene TRBJ2-5; 7 bases line up with TRBD1. Trimming removed 9 bases from V and 5 bases from J; junction bases left unmatched: 9. CDR1 is MNHEY, CDR2 SVGEGT, per germline. CDR3 length: 13 amino acids. Here the CDR3 DNA reads TGTGCCAGTAGGGACAGTTCAAAGGAGACCCAGTACTTC. Translation: CASRDSSKETQYF.

The V call is TRBV29-1, the J call TRBJ2-3; TRBD2 agrees at 8 bases. The germline CDR1 and CDR2 sequences are SQVTM and ANQGSEA. V was clipped by 8 bases and J by 2 bases; unmatched bases: 6. The CDR3 is made up of 13 amino acids. This CDR3 is CSTGGGITDTQYF. CDR3 nucleotides: TGCAGCACGGGAGGGGGGATCACAGATACGCAGTATTTT.

This clonotype showed up just a few times. J is TRBJ1-5 and V is TRBV7-2, with unresolved D. The V gene lost 1 base and the J gene lost 4 bases, with 11 bases spanning the gap. Germline V CDR1 and CDR2: SGHTA, FQGNSA. This CDR3 comprises 15 residues. CDR3 in amino acids: CASSLERAKNQPQHF. Here the CDR3 DNA reads TGTGCCAGCAGCTTAGAAAGGGCCAAAAATCAGCCCCAGCATTTT.

This chain connects TRBV19 to TRBJ1-5; D uncertain. The germline CDR1 and CDR2 sequences are LNHDA and SQIVND (reference sequence). The CDR3 has 12 residues. Trimming removed 9 bases from V and 7 bases from J, with 13 bases in between. CDR3 loop: CASHGRRQPQHF. CDR3 DNA: TGTGCCAGCCATGGAAGACGGCAGCCCCAGCATTTT.

The gene calls are TRBV7-9 and TRBJ1-5; TRBD1 is a possible D gene (5 bases). Germline V gives CDR1 SEHNR, CDR2 FQNEAQ (reference sequence). The germline V and J ends were trimmed by 5 bases and 3 bases, with 17 bases remaining between them. The CDR3 consists of 16 residues. DNA for the CDR3: TGTGCCAGCAGCCCCGGGACCTTGGGCAACAATCAGCCCCAGCATTTT. It is translated as CASSPGTLGNNQPQHF. Full variable domain (remainder filled in from reference TRBV7-9 and TRBJ1-5): DTGVSQNPRHKITKRGQNVTFRCDPISEHNRLYWYRQTLGQGPEFLTYFQNEAQLEKSRLLSDRFSAERPKGSFSTLEIQRTEQGDSAMYLCASSPGTLGNNQPQHFGDGTRLSIL.

Comments on this clonotype: Its ends do not fully match the called genes, so a read error is possible. The J gene is TRBJ2-5, the V gene TRBV5-4; no definite D call. This CDR3 comprises 14 residues. The germline CDR1 and CDR2 sequences are SGHNT and YYREEE (reference sequence). This CDR3 reads CASSLGSPQETQYF. CDR3 nucleotides: TGTGCCAGCAGCTTGGGTTCGCCCCAAGAAACCCAGTACTTC. Combining the CDR3 with reference TRBV5-4 and TRBJ2-5 gives the whole variable domain ETGVTQSPTHLIKTRGQQVTLRCSSQSGHNTVSWYQQALGQGPQFIFQYYREEENGRGNFPPRFSGLQFPNYSSELNVNALELDDSALYLCASSLGSPQETQYFGPGTRLLVL.

The chain employs TRBV3-1 and TRBJ2-5, with TRBD1 identical over 8 bases. Unmatched junction bases numbered 17, after V lost 0 bases and J lost 8 bases. This CDR3 spans 18 amino acids. The germline V gene encodes CDR1 LGHDT and CDR2 YNNKEL (reference sequence). The CDR3 nucleotides are TGTGCCAGCAGCCAAGATCTCGAGACAGGGGTCCAAAGGGGTACCCAGTACTTC. Translated: CASSQDLETGVQRGTQYF.

The chain joins TRBV2 to TRBJ2-1; 8 bases fit TRBD2. CDR3 size: 13 residues. V lost 8 bases, J lost 6 bases, and 6 bases stayed unmatched. Germline V gene sequence: CDR1 SNHLY, CDR2 FYNNEI. CDR3 residues: CASSLGLVNEQFF. The CDR3 bases are TGTGCCAGCTCCTTGGGACTAGTCAATGAGCAGTTCTTC.

This CDR3 reads CASSSTGRVGEKLFF. For the CDR3, the DNA is TGTGCCAGCAGCTCCACAGGGAGGGTCGGTGAAAAACTGTTTTTT. This chain joins TRBV7-9 and TRBJ1-4; weak D call: TRBD1 (6 bases). This CDR3 has 15 amino acids. Trimming took off 4 bases at V and 7 bases at J, with 16 bases between the two ends. Germline V gene sequence: CDR1 SEHNR, CDR2 FQNEAQ (reference sequence).

In DNA form, the CDR3 reads TGCAGTGCTAGATCTCCCGCTGGGTTGACCCAAGAGACCCAGTACTTC. Amino acid sequence: CSARSPAGLTQETQYF. The V and J genes are TRBV20-1 and TRBJ2-5, with D hard to call. Trimming removed 2 bases at V and 1 base at J, with 17 bases between. The germline gives CDR1 DFQATT, CDR2 SNEGSKA (reference sequence). This CDR3 spans 16 amino acids.